This T cell receptor beta chain emerged from a study of control samples from healthy donors and cancer patients. Only in-frame clones appear in the TCRdb table, and some are missing; sequencing was by immunoSEQ multiplex PCR. Of more than 100,000 clones in the sample, roughly 91% were seen once. Sequencing used PBMCs. This sequence originates from a man aged 45-65 years with head and neck cancer.

This CDR3 is CASRKGLGDYEQYF. The DNA of the CDR3 is TGCGCCAGCAGGAAAGGGTTGGGGGACTACGAGCAGTACTTC. The V call is TRBV10-2, the J call TRBJ2-7; the D gene could be TRBD1 or TRBD2 (5 bases each). The CDR3 covers 14 residues. Germline V gives CDR1 WSHSY, CDR2 SAAADI. The V gene lost 6 bases and the J gene lost 3 bases, with 15 bases spanning the gap.